A single sample gave rise to the 13 T cell receptor beta chains below, sequenced in a study of T-cell reconstitution after alpha-beta-depleted transplantation in children. A library of TCRbeta sequences, prepared with unique molecular identifiers, was generated. TCRdb ran MiXCR on the PCR reads and lists one entry per CDR3 protein. The sample holds 200,000 to 250,000 distinct CDR3 sequences; 5.5% to 7% are singletons and the top ten take about 6%. The input for sequencing was PBMCs, taken before TCRalphabeta/CD19-depleted stem cell transplant. These receptor sequences come from a boy aged 2 to 10 with acute lymphoblastic leukemia, due to receive a stem cell transplant.

This clonotype was counted many times. This chain joins TRBV6-4 and TRBJ2-5, with TRBD2 as a possible D gene (6 bases). Trimming took 3 bases from V and 3 from J, leaving 14 bases between them. Germline V lookup: CDR1 MRHNA, CDR2 SNTAGT. The CDR3 consists of 15 residues. The CDR3 here is CASSERAGGEETQYF. As DNA, the CDR3 is TGTGCCAGCAGTGAGAGGGCCGGAGGGGAAGAGACCCAGTACTTC.

In its sample, this clonotype was seen a few times. The genes are TRBV12-3 or TRBV12-4 and TRBJ2-1, with 8 bases identical to TRBD2. Losses at the gene ends were 8 bases for V and 6 bases for J; bases not matched to a gene: 6. This CDR3 spans 13 amino acids. The CDR3 loop reads CASAIAGLNEQFF. The CDR3 DNA reads TGTGCCAGCGCAATAGCGGGGCTCAATGAGCAGTTCTTC.

This clonotype has a handful of counts. The CDR3 nucleotides read TGTGCCAGCAGGCTTAGCGGGAGCATCTACAATGAGCAGTTCTTC. This translates into CASRLSGSIYNEQFF. J is TRBJ2-1 and V is TRBV11-3, with 9 positions matching TRBD2. There are 15 residues in the CDR3. V lost 6 bases and J lost 3; bases outside the gene matches: 6. Looked up from germline, CDR1 is SGHNT and CDR2 is YENEEA.

A word on this clonotype: A read error may explain this, as a much larger clone is one base away. Without the conserved terminal phenylalanine or tryptophan, this CDR3 likely stems from a read error. The chain joins TRBV5-1 to TRBJ1-1, with D unresolved. The CDR3 is made up of 12 amino acids. Trimming removed 0 bases from V and 9 bases from J, with 9 bases in between. The germline CDR1 and CDR2 sequences are SGHRS and YFSETQ. CDR3 nucleotides: TGCGCCAGCAGCTTGGGCGCAGATCAAGCTTTCTCT. Residues: CASSLGADQAFS.

This clonotype was recorded many times. The chain has TRBV12-3 or TRBV12-4 and TRBJ2-5; TRBD2 agrees at 7 bases. The CDR3 totals 13 residues. V lost 3 bases and J lost 5; bases outside the gene matches: 3. CDR3 sequence reads: CASSFGLVETQYF. The CDR3 DNA reads TGTGCCAGCAGTTTCGGACTAGTGGAGACCCAGTACTTC.

This clonotype was seen repeatedly, ten times or more. This chain uses TRBV28 with TRBJ1-5, with D maybe TRBD1 (6 bases). The germline V gene encodes CDR1 MDHEN and CDR2 SYDVKM. The length of the CDR3 is 15 residues. V was pared by 5 bases and J by 3 bases, with 14 bases between. CDR3 protein: CASSGRNRVNQPQHF. The CDR3 nucleotides are TGTGCCAGCAGTGGGAGAAACAGGGTCAATCAGCCCCAGCATTTT.

This clonotype was seen a handful of times. The chain combines TRBV14 with TRBJ2-4, with no clear D. Trimming stripped 0 bases from V and 9 bases from J, with 9 bases between. In germline, CDR1 is SGHDN, CDR2 FVKESK. The CDR3 runs 13 residues. CDR3 loop: CASSQEREGIQYF. The DNA of the CDR3 is TGTGCCAGCAGCCAAGAAAGGGAAGGCATTCAGTACTTC. Full variable domain (outside the CDR3, taken from reference TRBV14 and TRBJ2-4): EAGVTQFPSHSVIEKGQTVTLRCDPISGHDNLYWYRRVMGKEIKFLLHFVKESKQDESGMPNNRFLAERTGGTYSTLKVQPAELEDSGVYFCASSQEREGIQYFGAGTRLSVL.

This clonotype was observed a few times. The gene calls are TRBV6-5 and TRBJ2-7; 12 bases fit TRBD2. Germline lookup yields CDR1 MNHEY and CDR2 SVGAGI. The CDR3 is 15 residues long. Unmatched junction bases numbered 10, after V lost 8 bases and J lost 5 bases. CDR3 DNA: TGTGCCAGCCGAGGGGAGACTAGCGGGGGCCACGAGCAGTACTTC. Translated, it gives CASRGETSGGHEQYF.

This clonotype occurred a few times. The CDR3 spells CASSALGDSLLTFF. For the CDR3, the DNA is TGTGCCAGCAGCGCCTTGGGGGACAGCCTCCTGACTTTCTTT. The chain employs TRBV7-9 and TRBJ1-1; 7 bases fit TRBD1. CDR3 length equals 14 residues. V shed 5 bases, J shed 12 bases, and the junction held 15 bases outside the gene matches. CDR1 is SEHNR and CDR2 is FQNEAQ in the germline V gene (reference sequence).

The sample holds many counts of this clonotype. The CDR3 loop reads CASSTVIYEQYF. The CDR3 DNA reads as TGTGCCAGCAGCACAGTGATCTACGAGCAGTACTTC. V gene TRBV7-9 combines with J gene TRBJ2-7; D ambiguous. This CDR3 has 12 residues. Germline V gives CDR1 SEHNR, CDR2 FQNEAQ (reference sequence). V lost 5 bases and J lost 3, with 8 bases in between.

The chain couples TRBV12-3 or TRBV12-4 to TRBJ2-5, with D uncertain. V was shortened by 4 bases and J by 0 bases, with 12 bases between the two germline ends. This CDR3 is built from 15 residues. The CDR3 spells CASSWYPGDQETQYF. For the CDR3, the DNA is TGTGCCAGCAGTTGGTACCCAGGTGACCAAGAGACCCAGTACTTC.

The table lists this clonotype with many counts. The rearrangement joins TRBV10-2 to TRBJ2-1; D assignment may be TRBD1 or TRBD2 (6 bases each). In germline, CDR1 is WSHSY, CDR2 SAAADI. CDR3 size: 15 residues. V was cut by 2 bases and J by 8 bases, with 16 bases left in between. CDR3 protein: CASSENGGPRDEQFF. DNA of the CDR3: TGCGCCAGCAGTGAGAACGGGGGCCCCAGGGATGAGCAGTTCTTC.

This clonotype was seen more than once but under ten times. The gene calls are TRBV20-1 and TRBJ2-2; 8 bases agree with TRBD1. Trimming removed 6 bases from V and 6 bases from J; junction bases left unmatched: 12. CDR1 and CDR2 from the germline V gene are DFQATT and SNEGSKA (reference sequence). The CDR3 loop spans 15 amino acids. The CDR3 DNA sequence: TGCAGTGCAACTCGGGACAGGTCCCTCGCCGGGGAGCTGTTTTTT. It is translated as CSATRDRSLAGELFF.